This TCR beta chain was sequenced during a study of cytomegalovirus exposure and HLA in healthy donors (dated by TCRdb to 2016 to 2017). Regarding the complete study: An earlier analysis of roughly 500 of the donors reported more than 250 Gb of sequence data and around 120 million unique TCR beta sequences from roughly 200 million T cells. Rather than drawing on any new phenotypic data, the later analysis identified candidate immune exposures from TCR beta sequences and the way those sequences occurred across donors. The study used immunosequencing to profile the T cell repertoires of around 600 subjects and linked those repertoires to cytomegalovirus serostatus. Among roughly 400 genotyped donors of the cohort, an average of around 240,000 unique TCR beta nucleotide sequences was sequenced per donor, of which approximately 18% were non-productive. About 280 gigabases of sequencing data and around 80 million unique TCR sequences made up an early release that covered nearly 650 HLA-typed donors. A later analysis re-examined previously published TCR beta repertoires from more than 550 donors and added high-resolution HLA genotyping to investigate patterns of TCR occurrence. An earlier analysis of 587 of the donors applied high-throughput TCR beta sequencing to assess whether each TCR beta V gene segment acted as functional or pseudogenic. The study combined high-throughput TCR immunosequencing, statistical association of individual TCRs with disease status, and machine learning to predict cytomegalovirus infection status. Genome-wide SNP genotypes for about 60% of the roughly 700 donors were used in a later genetic analysis, which treated that subset as a discovery cohort. Alongside the repertoire data, information on donor age, sex, ethnicity and CMV serostatus was compiled. About five DR-DQ haplotypes were handled as single units for association and clustering, since linkage in the cohort was strong. Of the roughly 400 genotyped donors, more than 75% were placed in the genetic ancestry cluster associated with self-reported Caucasian donors. Both class I and class II loci were covered by HLA typing, at four-digit resolution. Every repertoire in the discovery cohort had been generated on one and the same sequencing platform. The study aimed to test whether signatures of past pathogen exposure could be identified by cataloging public T cell receptors. Typing coverage varied by locus: roughly 620-640 donors for A, B, C, DRB1 and DQB1; under 550 for DQA1; more than 600 for DPA1; some 470 for DPB1. In addition to the first cohort of roughly 700 subjects, a separate validation cohort of approximately 110 different subjects was used. Paper-wide results and their limitations: In a later analysis, some 17,000 TCR beta sequences were associated with specific HLA alleles at a false discovery rate of 0.05. A further reported finding was that TCR beta sequences accurately predicted the HLA-A and HLA-B alleles for most subjects in the first cohort. Because HLA typing was unavailable for some donors at each locus, only the typed subset was used in association tests. Most TCR sequences were observed very rarely across donors, whereas some public TCRs were present in many individuals. A later analysis reported that several top co-occurrence clusters appeared linked to parvovirus B19, influenza, CMV and Epstein-Barr virus. According to a later analysis, most CMV-associated TCR beta chains appeared to be HLA-restricted, and the HLA associations seemed to be driven largely by CMV exposure. An association between a missense DCLRE1C variant and V-gene and J-gene trimming of TCR beta chains was found in a later genetic analysis and replicated in an independent cohort. In a later analysis, the rate of TCR association differed among HLA loci, with DRB1 alleles having the most associated TCRs and HLA-C alleles having the fewest. Sequencing depth was assumed to be roughly uniform across donors in the presence/absence analyses, though that assumption may not hold. Three of the identified cytomegalovirus-associated TCR beta chains were confirmed in vitro to be specific for cytomegalovirus antigens. In both the original and validation cohorts, the classifier was reported to diagnose cytomegalovirus status with high specificity and sensitivity. According to a later genetic analysis, donors in an Asian-associated ancestry cluster had fewer N-insertions in productive TCRs than the roughly 700-donor mean. The only immune exposure information available for the cohort was CMV serostatus. It was suggested by the authors that the approach could potentially be generalized to other disease states and immunological phenotypes. The cohort was sequenced for TCR beta chains only, and without alpha or paired-chain data the features that could be detected were limited. Linkage disequilibrium might explain the correlated functional status among segregating V segments, but an unknown experimental factor could not be ruled out. Broadly in line with IMGT annotations, most TCR beta V segments showed up in productive rearrangements about 87% or about 30% of the time in an earlier analysis of around 600 of the donors. Compared with equally common non-associated chains, HLA-associated TCR beta chains in a later analysis were more clonally expanded and had lower generation probabilities. Assigning TCR associations to individual alleles was difficult when HLA alleles, especially DR and DQ, strongly co-occurred. A total of 150 to 200 TCR beta chains were listed by the study as associated with cytomegalovirus. Approximately 16 rarely observed V segments, including chromosome 9 orphons, were excluded from the earlier analysis of several hundred of the donors because counts were too low. A cluster of highly shared sequence variants was judged likely to be a technical artifact of the sequencing pipeline.

As to this clone: The antigen this receptor binds is unknown. Per-nucleotide qualities are absent, and no much larger clonotype sits a single base away.

The method was the immunoSEQ multiplex PCR assay. For the multiplex PCR, a mixture combining 60 forward primers for TCR Vbeta segments and 13 reverse primers for TCR Jbeta segments was used. The CDR3 region of rearranged TCR beta genes was amplified from genomic DNA by a multiplex PCR assay. On the Illumina HiSeq System, the amplified TCR beta libraries were sequenced as 87-base-pair reads. The paper's processing steps were these. A later analysis tallied 75 million to 85 million unique TCR beta chains across the 660 or so repertoires, and approximately 9.9 million of those chains were shared by two or more donors. To remove PCR and sequencing errors, raw reads were error-corrected and collapsed into unique sequences using a nearest-neighbor algorithm that merged closely related sequences. Alignment of CDR3 sequences to IMGT reference sequences was used to assign V, D and J gene segments. For a sequence to be retained, a match of at least six nucleotides to both a V gene segment and a J gene segment was required. A rearrangement was called productive if the CDR3 had no stop codons and remained in frame with V and J, and every other rearrangement was called non-productive. CDR3 was defined by IMGT convention, running from the second conserved V-encoded cysteine to the conserved J-encoded phenylalanine. Sequences without an unambiguous match to a single V gene segment were excluded from the earlier analysis of 450 to 650 of the donors. An earlier analysis of about 590 of the donors classified V segments as functional when productive rearrangements were above 56.7% and as segregating when the standard deviation between donors was above 5%. To diagnose cytomegalovirus status from the catalog of TCR beta chain sequences, a statistical classification framework was built. V and J gene assignment, in a later analysis, came from comparing TCR nucleotide sequences with IMGT/GENE-DB human TR gene sequences. Using the TCRdist pipeline, a later analysis assigned CDR3 sequences along with most-parsimonious VDJ recombination scenarios. In a later analysis, each TCR beta chain was defined by its CDR3 amino acid sequence together with its V-gene family, and reads lacking a unique V-gene family were excluded. In a later analysis, fewer than 650 highly shared, low-generation-probability nucleotide sequences were removed to address suspected cross-contamination and a sequencing artifact. In a later analysis, a clonal expansion index for each public chain was calculated from normalized within-repertoire ranks of inferred template counts. Generation probabilities in a later analysis came from a VDJ recombination model fitted to out-of-frame rearrangements, and those results were checked against IGoR. A later analysis scored TCR-TCR, TCR-HLA and TCR-CMV co-occurrence with hypergeometric tests, applying a repertoire-size bias correction to TCR pairs. To estimate false discovery rates, a later analysis permuted the HLA or CMV assignments 20 times. In a later analysis, co-occurring TCRs were grouped with DBSCAN, and TCRdist sequence similarity was added when clustering was performed within HLA-allele-positive subsets. Repertoires with fewer than 30,000 or more than 120,000 public chains, plus five repertoires with anomalous nucleotide sharing, were excluded from co-occurrence clustering. The source is immuneACCESS, and TCRdb retained only in-frame sequences with V and J called. Part of the clones is not carried over; for the studies checked, unresolved V genes explain less than half of this, and the remainder is unexplained. The D gene and trimming were derived from the DNA, and the V and J assignments and clone size from that table. The sample contains 150,000 or so clones, about 84% of them found a single time. The leading ten clones occupy approximately 2.5% of the sample.

The cohort was made up of 666 healthy bone marrow donors. At the time of sampling, all cohort members were nominally healthy, though unrecorded immune exposures were likely present. The donor tested CMV seronegative, placing the donor among the 350 or so seronegative members of the cohort. Every donor gave a peripheral blood sample, and the peripheral blood mononuclear cells from that sample were used for TCR beta sequencing. Genomic DNA extraction from the blood cell samples was performed with the Qiagen DNeasy Blood Extraction Kit. Sequences were obtained from PBMCs. This clonotype was sampled from a man aged 45 to 65 in good health and CMV-seronegative.

In nucleotides, the sequence is TGTGCCAGCAGCGTAGCTACAGGGACTAGCGGGGGGACTAGCACAGATACGCAGTATTTT. Translated, this gives CASSVATGTSGGTSTDTQYF. Recombination linked TRBV9 to TRBJ2-3; 15 of the junction bases match TRBD2. CDR1 SGDLS and CDR2 YYNGEE are derived from the germline V gene. The CDR3 runs 20 residues from the cysteine to the phenylalanine. CDR3 DNA is the only sequence kept; it has 60 bases, read in frame from the first base. Trimmed from V: 0 bases; trimmed from J: 0 bases; junction bases lacking a gene match: 8.